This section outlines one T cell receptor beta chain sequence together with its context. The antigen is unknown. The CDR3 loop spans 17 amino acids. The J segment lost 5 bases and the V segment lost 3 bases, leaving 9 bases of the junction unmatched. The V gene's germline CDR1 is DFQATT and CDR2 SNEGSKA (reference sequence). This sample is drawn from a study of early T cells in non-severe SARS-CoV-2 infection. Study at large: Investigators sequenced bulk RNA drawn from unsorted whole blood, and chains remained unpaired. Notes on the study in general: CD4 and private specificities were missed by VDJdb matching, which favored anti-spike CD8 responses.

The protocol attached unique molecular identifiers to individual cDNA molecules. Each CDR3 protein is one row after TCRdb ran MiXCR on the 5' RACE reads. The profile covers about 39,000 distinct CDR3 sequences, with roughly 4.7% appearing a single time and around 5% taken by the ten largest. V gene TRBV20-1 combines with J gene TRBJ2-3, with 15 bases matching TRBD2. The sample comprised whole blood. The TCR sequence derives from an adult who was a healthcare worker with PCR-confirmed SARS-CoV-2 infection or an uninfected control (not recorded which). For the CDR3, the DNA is TGCAGTGCTAGGGAGACCGGGACTAGCGGGAGGAGAGATACGCAGTATTTT. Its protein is CSARETGTSGRRDTQYF.